This T cell receptor beta chain was sequenced during a study of regulatory T cells in long-lasting Graves disease. Documented time point: newly diagnosed GD, antithyroid drugs for less than 3 months. From PBMCs, RNA was extracted and then used to make the TCR library. Worth noting for this clonotype: No antigen is known for it. A junction boundary mismatches the germline segment, possibly from a read error.

From germline, CDR1 is MNHEY and CDR2 SVGAGI. The CDR3 has 17 residues. Construction of the TCR beta libraries employed iRepertoire HTBI primers in conjunction with Arm-PCR of CDR3 regions. TCRdb redid the calling of the multiplex PCR reads with MiXCR, one entry per CDR3 protein. The sample lists about 540,000 distinct CDR3 sequences; approximately 13% were seen once. Findings and limits, study-wide: Gene preferences differed: TRBV28, TRBJ1-2, TRBJ2-5 in persistent cases.

This sample was also put to use in a study of T cells in Graves' hyperthyroidism and ophthalmopathy. That source reports: Graves' hyperthyroidism was deemed stable absent ophthalmopathy progression within 18 months. The TCR CDR3 first-round RT-PCR relied on the HTBI primer set.

The sample here was peripheral blood mononuclear cells (PBMCs), taken at new diagnosis, from a patient treated with antithyroid drugs. The V gene is TRBV6-5, the J gene TRBJ2-1; D is perhaps TRBD1 or TRBD2 (5 bases each). This sequence originates from a man aged 30 to 39 with Graves disease. Written as DNA, the CDR3 is TGTGCCGGCAGTTACTCCCTCCCTGCAGGGAGCAACAATGAGCAGTTCTTC. Protein: CAGSYSLPAGSNNEQFF.